Following are 25 T cell receptor beta chains from one sample sequenced in a study of OX40 agonist ivuxolimab in advanced cancers. The library was obtained by the immunoSEQ multiplex PCR assay. The table was pulled from immuneACCESS by TCRdb, which kept in-frame rearrangements only. Such tables lose some clones; where checked, under half of the loss comes from unresolved V genes, and the rest has no known cause. This sample lists 36,000 or so clones; around 80% were detected once. The top ten hold over 8.5% of the sample. Material: CD4+ or CD8+ T cells sorted from blood, obtained in a trial of the OX40 agonist ivuxolimab. Receptor source: an adult with an advanced solid tumor such as melanoma, head and neck, liver or kidney cancer.

This clone was detected a few times. This chain connects TRBV19 to TRBJ2-5, with a weak D call TRBD1 (5 bases). There are 14 residues in the CDR3. Trimming took off 3 bases at V and 0 bases at J, with 8 bases between the two ends. Germline V gives CDR1 LNHDA, CDR2 SQIVND (reference sequence). The CDR3 DNA reads as TGTGCCAGTAGTATTATGACAGACCAAGAGACCCAGTACTTC. It codes for CASSIMTDQETQYF.

This clone occurred a few times. The chain couples TRBV10-2 to TRBJ2-1; 12 nucleotides match TRBD2. Trimming removed 6 bases from V and 8 bases from J; junction bases left unmatched: 14. Germline V lookup: CDR1 WSHSY, CDR2 SAAADI. This CDR3 has 17 residues. The CDR3 nucleotides read TGCGCCAGCAGCCGCGAATCTAGCGGGGGGGCAAGGGATGAGCAGTTCTTC. Protein product: CASSRESSGGARDEQFF.

This clone was seen once. The chain carries TRBV7-7 and TRBJ2-7; 11 bases map to TRBD1. V was pared by 3 bases and J by 3 bases, with 4 bases of the junction left unmatched. CDR1 and CDR2 from the germline V gene are SSHAT and FNYEAQ (reference sequence). The CDR3 is 15 residues long. The CDR3 is CASSLGTGGDYEQYF. The CDR3 coding sequence is TGTGCCAGCAGCTTGGGGACAGGGGGGGACTACGAGCAGTACTTC.

The V call is TRBV7-2, the J call TRBJ1-2, with 7 bases lining up with TRBD1. V lost 2 bases, J lost 0 bases, and 6 bases stayed unmatched. Germline V CDR1 and CDR2: SGHTA, FQGNSA. The CDR3 length is 16 residues. The CDR3 DNA sequence: TGTGCCAGCAGCTTAAGCCGGGACAGATCTAACTATGGCTACACCTTC. This encodes CASSLSRDRSNYGYTF.

Notes on this clone: The conserved final phenylalanine or tryptophan is absent from the CDR3, which likely points to a read error. The V gene is TRBV19, the J gene TRBJ1-5, with D possibly being TRBD1 (5 bases). The CDR3 sequence is 16 residues long. Trimming shortened V by 3 bases and J by 3 bases, and 15 bases separated the two germline ends. In germline, CDR1 is LNHDA, CDR2 SQIVND (reference sequence). The CDR3: CASSIPSGHPNQPQHL. CDR3 coding DNA: TGTGCCAGTAGTATCCCATCAGGACATCCCAATCAGCCCCAGCATCTT.

V is TRBV9 and J is TRBJ2-7, with a tentative D call TRBD1 (5 bases). CDR1 is SGDLS and CDR2 is YYNGEE in the germline V gene. The CDR3 loop spans 14 amino acids. V was shortened by 0 bases and J by 2 bases, with 9 bases between the two germline ends. The CDR3 DNA reads as TGTGCCAGCAGCGTAGCTACGACAGCCTACGAGCAGTACTTC. Its protein product is CASSVATTAYEQYF.

This clone was seen a handful of times. The chain carries TRBV9 and TRBJ1-1, with D unclear. Germline V gene lookup returns CDR1 SGDLS and CDR2 YYNGEE. This CDR3 spans 14 amino acids. Trimming stripped 4 bases from V and 1 base from J, with 11 bases between. The CDR3 DNA follows: TGTGCCAGCAGCTCAGGACGGGAGAACACTGAAGCTTTCTTT. This codes for CASSSGRENTEAFF.

V and J are TRBV7-9 and TRBJ1-4; 7 positions match TRBD1. V trimming: 1 base; J trimming: 3 bases; junction bases outside the gene matches: 8. Per the germline V gene, CDR1 is SEHNR and CDR2 is FQNEAQ (reference sequence). The CDR3 has 17 amino acids. CDR3 protein: CASSLGPSGGANEKLFF. For the CDR3, the DNA is TGTGCCAGCAGCTTAGGACCGTCAGGGGGGGCTAATGAAAAACTGTTTTTT. Looking up the rest from reference TRBV7-9 and TRBJ1-4 gives the full variable domain: DTGVSQNPRHKITKRGQNVTFRCDPISEHNRLYWYRQTLGQGPEFLTYFQNEAQLEKSRLLSDRFSAERPKGSFSTLEIQRTEQGDSAMYLCASSLGPSGGANEKLFFGSGTQLSVL.

There are a few counts of this clone. The chain uses TRBV10-1 and TRBJ2-3; TRBD1 agrees at 7 bases. J was trimmed by 2 bases and V by 2 bases; bases with no gene match: 10. The CDR3 has 17 residues. Germline CDR1 reads WNHNN; CDR2 reads SYGVQD (reference sequence). The chain's CDR3 is CASSETWGTAVTDTQYF. DNA for the CDR3: TGCGCCAGCAGTGAGACCTGGGGGACAGCCGTCACAGATACGCAGTATTTT.

V usage is TRBV28 and J usage is TRBJ1-1; maybe TRBD1 (6 bases). The germline V gene encodes CDR1 MDHEN and CDR2 SYDVKM. V dropped 4 bases and J dropped 1 base, with 16 bases sitting between them. This CDR3 is built from 16 residues. The DNA for the CDR3 is TGTGCCAGCAGTTCCCGGGTAGGGGGGGGGAACACTGAAGCTTTCTTT. This encodes CASSSRVGGGNTEAFF.

The gene calls are TRBV2 and TRBJ1-2; TRBD1 agrees at 8 bases. The germline CDR1 and CDR2 sequences are SNHLY and FYNNEI. Trimming took 6 bases from V and 4 from J; bases not matched to a gene: 7. The CDR3 loop spans 14 amino acids. The CDR3 reads CASRAGGAGYGYTF. DNA for the CDR3: TGTGCCAGCAGAGCAGGGGGCGCTGGCTATGGCTACACCTTC.

V is TRBV7-9 and J is TRBJ1-2; 7 bases line up with TRBD1. Per the germline V gene, CDR1 is SEHNR and CDR2 is FQNEAQ (reference sequence). J gave up 2 bases and V 5 bases, and 11 bases lay outside the gene matches. The CDR3 is 16 residues long. CDR3 nucleotide sequence: TGTGCCAGCAGCCCGCAGACAGGGTCCTTAAACTATGGCTACACCTTC. It translates to CASSPQTGSLNYGYTF.

V is TRBV5-5 and J is TRBJ1-2; D is perhaps TRBD1 (6 bases). This CDR3 spans 15 amino acids. The V and J ends lost 1 base and 6 bases respectively, with 16 bases between them. Germline assignment: CDR1 SGHKS and CDR2 YYEKEE (reference sequence). CDR3 in amino acids: CASSLWGGVSDGYTF. The CDR3 nucleotides are TGTGCCAGCAGCTTGTGGGGGGGCGTGAGCGATGGCTACACCTTC.

Only one count was recorded for this clone. The rearrangement uses TRBV6-5 and TRBJ1-1; 8 nucleotides agree with TRBD1. The trim removed 7 bases at V and 3 bases at J, leaving 7 bases unmatched. The CDR3 loop spans 14 amino acids. Germline V gene lookup returns CDR1 MNHEY and CDR2 SVGAGI. DNA for the CDR3: TGTGCCAGCACCCTGACAGGGGTGGACACTGAAGCTTTCTTT. Protein product: CASTLTGVDTEAFF.

This chain links TRBV7-9 with TRBJ1-3, with D possibly being TRBD1 (6 bases). The CDR3 totals 15 residues. The germline CDR1 and CDR2 sequences are SEHNR and FQNEAQ (reference sequence). Trimming left V 5 bases short and J 4 bases short, with 15 bases between. DNA of the CDR3: TGTGCCAGCAGCGAAAGACAGGCGGGGGGAAACACCATATATTTT. Amino acid sequence: CASSERQAGGNTIYF.

This clone was seen a single time. The chain is built from TRBV10-2 and TRBJ2-2, with 10 bases matching TRBD2. CDR1 is WSHSY, CDR2 SAAADI, per germline. Losses at the gene ends were 5 bases for V and 4 bases for J; bases not matched to a gene: 16. The CDR3 spans 19 residues. The CDR3 region is CASSHILASGGRSTGELFF. The CDR3 nucleotides are TGCGCCAGCAGTCATATTTTGGCTAGCGGGGGAAGGAGCACCGGGGAGCTGTTTTTT.

The gene calls are TRBV14 and TRBJ2-5; either TRBD1 or TRBD2 may fit D (5 bases each). V was cut by 5 bases and J by 5 bases, with 12 bases left in between. The CDR3 loop spans 13 amino acids. Germline CDR1 reads SGHDN; CDR2 reads FVKESK. As DNA, the CDR3 is TGTGCCAGCAGCGAGGGGCGACGGGAGACCCAGTACTTC. It is translated as CASSEGRRETQYF.

The DNA for the CDR3 is TGCGCCAGCAGCACATCTAAGACAGGGCAAAATGAAAAACTGTTTTTT. Translating gives CASSTSKTGQNEKLFF. V gene TRBV5-1 combines with J gene TRBJ1-4; the match to TRBD1 covers 7 bases. CDR1 and CDR2 (germline): SGHRS, YFSETQ. Trimming took 4 bases from V and 5 from J; bases not matched to a gene: 11. The CDR3 covers 16 residues.

The chain uses TRBV11-3 and TRBJ2-6; D ambiguous. This CDR3 contains 18 residues. The germline V and J ends were trimmed by 5 bases and 5 bases, with 22 bases remaining between them. CDR1 is SGHNT, CDR2 YENEEA, per germline. In DNA form, the CDR3 reads TGTGCCAGCAGCGAGTTTAAATCTCGACAAAGTCGGGCCAACGTCCTGACTTTC. It codes for CASSEFKSRQSRANVLTF.

V and J are TRBV19 and TRBJ1-1; no firm D call. The CDR3 runs to 13 residues. Trimming pared 3 bases from V and 3 bases from J, leaving 8 bases between. Germline CDR1 is LNHDA and CDR2 is SQIVND (reference sequence). The DNA for the CDR3 is TGTGCCAGTAGTATCGGGTCGGACACTGAAGCTTTCTTT. Its protein product is CASSIGSDTEAFF.

V is TRBV29-1 and J is TRBJ1-1; TRBD1 aligns across 7 bases. Looked up from germline, CDR1 is SQVTM and CDR2 is ANQGSEA. This CDR3 is 11 amino acids long. Losses at the gene ends were 6 bases for V and 5 bases for J; bases not matched to a gene: 3. Here the CDR3 reads CSVMTGTEAFF. Written as DNA, the CDR3 is TGCAGCGTAATGACAGGGACTGAAGCTTTCTTT.

This chain joins TRBV14 and TRBJ2-1, with a weak D call TRBD1 (5 bases). There are 18 residues in the CDR3. Germline CDR1 SGHDN, CDR2 FVKESK. V lost 0 bases, J lost 0 bases, and 15 bases lay in between. Written as DNA, the CDR3 is TGTGCCAGCAGCCAAGAGTTAGGTTTTAGGGGCTCCTACAATGAGCAGTTCTTC. This translates into CASSQELGFRGSYNEQFF.

The genes are TRBV6-5 and TRBJ2-7; D is ambiguous. The CDR3 is made up of 13 amino acids. V shed 10 bases and J shed 1 base, with 14 bases lying between them. Germline V gene data show CDR1 as MNHEY and CDR2 as SVGAGI. CDR3 sequence: CATTAQPSYEQYF. CDR3 coding DNA: TGTGCCACCACAGCACAGCCTTCCTACGAGCAGTACTTC.

The chain uses TRBV6-1 and TRBJ1-6; TRBD1 might be the D (6 bases). CDR1 is MNHNS and CDR2 is SASEGT in the germline V gene. CDR3 length equals 14 residues. Trimming left V 2 bases short and J 7 bases short, with 9 bases between. This CDR3 is CASSELGGNSPLHF. The CDR3 DNA is TGTGCCAGCAGTGAATTGGGGGGCAATTCACCCCTCCACTTT.

The genes are TRBV18 and TRBJ1-2; TRBD1 matches at 7 bases. Unmatched junction bases numbered 9, after V lost 4 bases and J lost 4 bases. Looked up from germline, CDR1 is KGHSH and CDR2 is LQKENI. The CDR3 covers 15 residues. The chain's CDR3 is CASSLQQGSGYGYTF. CDR3 DNA sequence: TGTGCCAGCTCACTCCAACAGGGGTCTGGCTATGGCTACACCTTC.